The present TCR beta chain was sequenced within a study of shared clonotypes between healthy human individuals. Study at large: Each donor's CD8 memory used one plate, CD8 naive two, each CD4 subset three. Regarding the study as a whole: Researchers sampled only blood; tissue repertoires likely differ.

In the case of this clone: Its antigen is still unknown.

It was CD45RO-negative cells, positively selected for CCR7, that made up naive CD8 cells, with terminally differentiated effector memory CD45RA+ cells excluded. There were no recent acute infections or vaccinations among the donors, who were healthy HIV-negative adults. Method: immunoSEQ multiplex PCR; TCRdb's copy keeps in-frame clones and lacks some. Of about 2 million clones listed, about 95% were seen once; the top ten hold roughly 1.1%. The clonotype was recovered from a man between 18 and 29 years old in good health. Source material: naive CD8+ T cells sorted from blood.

In nucleotides, the CDR3 is TGCGCCAGCAGCCAAGGTCGGGGGGTCAGTGGAGAGCAGTACTTC. This gives the protein CASSQGRGVSGEQYF. This chain joins TRBV4-1 and TRBJ2-7; 7 bases map to TRBD2. The CDR3 totals 15 residues. The germline CDR1 and CDR2 sequences are MGHRA and YSYEKL. Unmatched junction bases numbered 10, after V lost 1 base and J lost 7 bases.